Listed below are T cell receptor beta chains from one sample, sequenced in a study of breast tumors, draining lymph nodes, adjacent tissues. TCRdb redid the calling of the multiplex PCR reads with MiXCR, one entry per CDR3 protein. The table lists some 150,000 distinct CDR3 sequences, more than 25% of them singletons. Sequenced sample: axillary lymph node tissue. The receptors shown here come from a female donor with breast cancer. Some clones in this sample may be carry-over from other donors' samples. Each CDR3 is given with its conserved first and last residue. The D gene is left open where the match is weak. The size of a clone is reported for some rows only, either as once, few or many, or as a class for expanded clones.

abundance	d_gene	j_gene	v_gene	CDR3nt	CDR3aa
many	TRBD1	TRBJ2-5	TRBV28	TGTGCCAGCAGTTTAAGGGGGCTCGGGGAGACCCAGTACTTC	CASSLRGLGETQYF
.	TRBD2	TRBJ2-5	TRBV24-1	TGTGCCACCAGTGATTTCAAGTGGGAGGGCGTCAAGACCCAGTACTTC	CATSDFKWEGVKTQYF
many	.	TRBJ1-6	TRBV27	TGTGCCAGCAGTGCCACGGGGGCGCGTAATTCACCCCTCCACTTT	CASSATGARNSPLHF
.	TRBD2	TRBJ2-4	TRBV20-1	TGCAGTGCTTCGGTAGCGGGGGGTCCTTCCTTAGCCAAAAACATTCAGTACTTC	CSASVAGGPSLAKNIQYF
many	TRBD2	TRBJ2-2	TRBV5-1	TGCGCCAGCAGCTTAACGGGACTAGCGGGACAAGTCGCCGGGGAGCTGTTTTTT	CASSLTGLAGQVAGELFF
many	.	TRBJ2-7	TRBV12-3/TRBV12-4	TGTGCCAGCAGTTTAGGCCAATTCTACGAGCAGTACTTC	CASSLGQFYEQYF
many	TRBD1	TRBJ2-5	TRBV7-2	TGTGCCAGCACGACAGGGGGCGGGGAGACCCAGTACTTC	CASTTGGGETQYF
few	TRBD1	TRBJ1-2	TRBV5-8	TGTGCCAGCAGTTTGGACAGGGCATATGGCTACACCTTC	CASSLDRAYGYTF
many	.	TRBJ1-6	TRBV6-1	TGTGCCGTCCATGATGGGCCGAATAATTCACCCCTCCACTTT	CAVHDGPNNSPLHF
.	TRBD1	TRBJ2-7	TRBV4-1	TGCGCCAGCAGCCAAGCACAGGGGGTCTACGAGCAGTACTTC	CASSQAQGVYEQYF
many	TRBD2	TRBJ2-1	TRBV10-1	TGCGCCAGCAGTGAGTCCATTAGCGGGAACTACAATGAGCAGTTCTTC	CASSESISGNYNEQFF
.	.	TRBJ2-2	TRBV12-3/TRBV12-4	TGTGCCAGCACCCTCGTAGGGGAGCTGTTTTTT	CASTLVGELFF
.	TRBD1	TRBJ1-3	TRBV12-3/TRBV12-4	TGTGCCAGCCGTCAGGGGGTGACTGGGAGCACCATATATTTT	CASRQGVTGSTIYF
many	.	TRBJ1-4	TRBV24-1	TGTGCCACCAGTGAGTCCAGGGGTGAAAAACTGTTTTTT	CATSESRGEKLFF
.	.	TRBJ2-7	TRBV6-2/TRBV6-3	TGTGCCAGCAGTCCTTCGTGGAGTAAACAGGGCTACGAGCAGTACTTC	CASSPSWSKQGYEQYF
.	.	TRBJ1-4	TRBV9	TGTGCCAGCAGCGTACGGGGGACTTCTAATGAAAAACTGTTTTTT	CASSVRGTSNEKLFF
few	.	TRBJ2-4	TRBV6-2/TRBV6-3	TGTGCCAGCAGTTACACAAACATTCAGTACTTC	CASSYTNIQYF
.	.	TRBJ2-7	TRBV2	TGTGCCAGCGGGGCACAGTACGAGCAGTACTTC	CASGAQYEQYF
many	.	TRBJ2-5	TRBV7-8	TGTGCCAGCAGCTTAGGGGCCCTTTTGGGAACTCAAGAGACCCAGTACTTC	CASSLGALLGTQETQYF
many	TRBD2	TRBJ2-3	TRBV5-1	TGCGCCAGCAGCTTGGCCCCAGCGGGAAGCACAGATACGCAGTATTTT	CASSLAPAGSTDTQYF
many	.	TRBJ1-6	TRBV9	TGTGCCAGCAGCGTGGGAGGACCCTATAATTCACCCCTCCACTTT	CASSVGGPYNSPLHF
many	.	TRBJ2-7	TRBV5-8	TGTGCCAGCGAACGTACGAGGGGCGAGCAGTACTTC	CASERTRGEQYF
many	.	TRBJ2-3	TRBV24-1	TGTGCCACCAGTGATTTCGGGGGTCCCACAGATACGCAGTATTTT	CATSDFGGPTDTQYF
many	.	TRBJ1-5	TRBV20-1	TGCAGTGCTAGCCAGGCAGGGCGGGATATGAGCAATCAGCCCCAGCATTTT	CSASQAGRDMSNQPQHF
.	TRBD1	TRBJ1-5	TRBV6-2/TRBV6-3	TGTGCCAGCAGTTATAGGAGGGGGCAAGGCAATCAGCCCCAGCATTTT	CASSYRRGQGNQPQHF
once	TRBD2	TRBJ2-7	TRBV12-3/TRBV12-4	TGTGCCAGCAGTTTCAGCGGGGGGGCGAACGACCAGTACTTC	CASSFSGGANDQYF
.	.	TRBJ2-5	TRBV6-6	TGTGCCAGCAGCCGAGGGGTGGCGGGGGAGACCCAGTACTTC	CASSRGVAGETQYF
.	.	TRBJ2-3	TRBV28	TGTGCCAGCAGTTTAGCCCGAGAGGTGGATACGCAGTATTTT	CASSLAREVDTQYF
.	.	TRBJ2-3	TRBV7-2	TGTGCCAGCAGCTTAAGCATGGGGACAGATACGCAGTATTTT	CASSLSMGTDTQYF
.	.	TRBJ2-2	TRBV18	TGTGCCAGCTCACCAGTGATGCCCGGGCCGGGAGTGGGCGGGGAGCTGTTTTTT	CASSPVMPGPGVGGELFF
many	.	TRBJ1-1	TRBV15	TGTGCCACCAGCAGACAAGGGGGCACTGAAGCTTTCTTT	CATSRQGGTEAFF
many	.	TRBJ2-2	TRBV7-9	TGTGCCAGCAGCGCCCCACAGGGCACCGGGGAGCTGTTTTTT	CASSAPQGTGELFF
.	.	TRBJ1-2	TRBV4-2	TGTGCCAGCAGCCAGCTACAGGTTATCTATGGCTACACCTTC	CASSQLQVIYGYTF
few	TRBD1	TRBJ1-1	TRBV19	TGTGCCAGTAGTATAGGTGGGACAGGGGGCACTGAAGCTTTCTTT	CASSIGGTGGTEAFF
many	TRBD1	TRBJ2-7	TRBV10-1	TGCGCCAGCAGTCCCGGGACAGGGTACCACGAGCAGTACTTC	CASSPGTGYHEQYF
many	.	TRBJ2-1	TRBV20-1	TGCAGTGCTAGTTTAACTTCCTCCTACAATGAGCAGTTCTTC	CSASLTSSYNEQFF
many	.	TRBJ2-3	TRBV20-1	TGCAGTGCCACACCCAGGGTGCCAGATACGCAGTATTTT	CSATPRVPDTQYF
.	TRBD1	TRBJ2-5	TRBV2	TGTGCCAGCAGTCGGGACAGGGCTAGCAATCAGCCCCAGTACTTC	CASSRDRASNQPQYF
many	TRBD2	TRBJ2-7	TRBV6-2/TRBV6-3	TGTGCCAGCAGTTATTGGACTAGCGGGGACAACGTCGAGCAGTACTTC	CASSYWTSGDNVEQYF
few	.	TRBJ1-1	TRBV11-2	TGTGCCAGCAGTCCCCCGGGACTGATGAACACTGAAGCTTTCTTT	CASSPPGLMNTEAFF
many	TRBD2	TRBJ2-5	TRBV20-1	TGCAGTGCTAGACTAGCGGGGGGTGCAGAGACCCAGTACTTC	CSARLAGGAETQYF
many	.	TRBJ1-5	TRBV7-2	TGTGCCAGCAGCTTAGCGCCAGGGGGCAATCAGCCCCAGCATTTT	CASSLAPGGNQPQHF
many	TRBD1	TRBJ2-7	TRBV19	TGTGCCAGTAGCCGGGACAGAACCTACGAGCAGTACTTC	CASSRDRTYEQYF
.	.	TRBJ1-2	TRBV20-1	TGCAGTGCTGGCAGGGGCGGCTATGGCTACACCTTC	CSAGRGGYGYTF
many	.	TRBJ2-3	TRBV7-2	TGTGCCAGCAGCTTTGACCGGTCAGATACGCAGTATTTT	CASSFDRSDTQYF